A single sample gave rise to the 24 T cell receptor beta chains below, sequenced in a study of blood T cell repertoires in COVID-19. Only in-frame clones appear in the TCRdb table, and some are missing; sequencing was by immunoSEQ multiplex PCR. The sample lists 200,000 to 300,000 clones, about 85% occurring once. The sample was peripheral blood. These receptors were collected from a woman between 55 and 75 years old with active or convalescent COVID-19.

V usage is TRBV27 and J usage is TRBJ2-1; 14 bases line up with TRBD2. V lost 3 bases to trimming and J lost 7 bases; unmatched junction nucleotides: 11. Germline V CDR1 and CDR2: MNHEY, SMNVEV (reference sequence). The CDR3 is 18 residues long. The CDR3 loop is CASSLSPGLAGERNEQFF. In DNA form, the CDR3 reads TGTGCCAGCAGTTTGTCGCCGGGACTAGCGGGAGAGAGGAATGAGCAGTTCTTC.

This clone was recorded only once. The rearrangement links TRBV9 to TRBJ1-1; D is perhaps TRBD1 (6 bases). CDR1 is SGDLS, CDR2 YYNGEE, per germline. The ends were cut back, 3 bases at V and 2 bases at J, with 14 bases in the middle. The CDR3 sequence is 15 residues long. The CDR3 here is CASSASRDKNTEAFF. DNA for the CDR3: TGTGCCAGCAGCGCCAGCAGGGACAAAAACACTGAAGCTTTCTTT. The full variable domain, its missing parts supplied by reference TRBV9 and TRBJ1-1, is DSGVTQTPKHLITATGQRVTLRCSPRSGDLSVYWYQQSLDQGLQFLIQYYNGEERAKGNILERFSAQQFPDLHSELNLSSLELGDSALYFCASSASRDKNTEAFFGQGTRLTVV.

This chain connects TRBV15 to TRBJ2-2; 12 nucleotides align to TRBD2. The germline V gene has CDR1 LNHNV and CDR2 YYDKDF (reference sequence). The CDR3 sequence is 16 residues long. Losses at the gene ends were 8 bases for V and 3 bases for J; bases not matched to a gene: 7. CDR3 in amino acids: CATGGRLAGDTGELFF. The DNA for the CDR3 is TGTGCCACCGGGGGCCGACTAGCGGGAGACACCGGGGAGCTGTTTTTT.

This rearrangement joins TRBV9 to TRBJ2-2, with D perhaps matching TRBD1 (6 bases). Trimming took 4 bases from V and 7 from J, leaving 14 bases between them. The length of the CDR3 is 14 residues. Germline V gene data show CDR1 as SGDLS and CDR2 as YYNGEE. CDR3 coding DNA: TGTGCCAGCAGCATACAGGGAATAAGCGGGGAGCTGTTTTTT. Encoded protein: CASSIQGISGELFF.

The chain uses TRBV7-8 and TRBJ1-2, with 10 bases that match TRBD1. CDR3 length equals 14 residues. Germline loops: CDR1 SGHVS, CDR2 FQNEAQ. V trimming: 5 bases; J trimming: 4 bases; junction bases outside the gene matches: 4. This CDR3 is CASSPTGGLYGYTF. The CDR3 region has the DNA TGTGCCAGCAGCCCGACAGGGGGCCTCTATGGCTACACCTTC.

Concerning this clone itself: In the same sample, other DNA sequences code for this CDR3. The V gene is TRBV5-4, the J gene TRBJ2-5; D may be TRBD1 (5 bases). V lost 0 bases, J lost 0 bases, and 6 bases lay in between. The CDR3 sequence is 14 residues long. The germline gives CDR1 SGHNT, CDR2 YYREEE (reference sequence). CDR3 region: CASSLAGNQETQYF. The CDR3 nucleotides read TGTGCCAGCAGCTTGGCAGGGAACCAAGAGACCCAGTACTTC.

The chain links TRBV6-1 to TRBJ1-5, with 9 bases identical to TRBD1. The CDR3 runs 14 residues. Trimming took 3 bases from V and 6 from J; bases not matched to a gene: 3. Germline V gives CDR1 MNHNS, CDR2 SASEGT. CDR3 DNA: TGTGCCAGCAGTGACGGACAGGGGCGTCAGCCCCAGCATTTT. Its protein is CASSDGQGRQPQHF.

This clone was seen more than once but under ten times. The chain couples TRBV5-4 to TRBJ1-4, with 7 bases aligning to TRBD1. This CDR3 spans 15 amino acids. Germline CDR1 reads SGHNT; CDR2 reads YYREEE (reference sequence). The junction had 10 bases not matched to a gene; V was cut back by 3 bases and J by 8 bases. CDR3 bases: TGTGCCAGCAGCTCCGCCGGGACAGCGGACGAAAAACTGTTTTTT. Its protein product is CASSSAGTADEKLFF.

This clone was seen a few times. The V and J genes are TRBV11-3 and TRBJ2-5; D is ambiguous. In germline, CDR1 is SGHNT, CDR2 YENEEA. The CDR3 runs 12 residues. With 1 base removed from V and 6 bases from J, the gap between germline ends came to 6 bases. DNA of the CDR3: TGTGCCAGCAGCTTAGGAGCGAAGACCCAGTACTTC. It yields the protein CASSLGAKTQYF.

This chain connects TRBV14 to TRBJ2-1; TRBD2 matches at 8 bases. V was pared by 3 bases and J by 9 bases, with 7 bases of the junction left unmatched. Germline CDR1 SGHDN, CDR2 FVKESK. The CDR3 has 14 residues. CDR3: CASSQLRGGSEQFF. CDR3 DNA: TGTGCCAGCAGCCAGTTACGGGGGGGCAGTGAGCAGTTCTTC.

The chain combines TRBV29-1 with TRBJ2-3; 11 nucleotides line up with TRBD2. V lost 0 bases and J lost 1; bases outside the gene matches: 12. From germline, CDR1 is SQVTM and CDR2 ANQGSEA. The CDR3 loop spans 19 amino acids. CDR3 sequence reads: CSVEDLVLAGEGGTDTQYF. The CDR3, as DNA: TGCAGCGTTGAAGATTTGGTACTAGCGGGAGAGGGGGGCACAGATACGCAGTATTTT.

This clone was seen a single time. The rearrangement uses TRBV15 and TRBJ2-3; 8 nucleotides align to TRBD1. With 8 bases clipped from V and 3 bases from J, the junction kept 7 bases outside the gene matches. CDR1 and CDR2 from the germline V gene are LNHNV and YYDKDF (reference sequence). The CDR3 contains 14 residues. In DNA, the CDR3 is TGTGCCACCGGAGACAGGGGCATTACAGATACGCAGTATTTT. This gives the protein CATGDRGITDTQYF.

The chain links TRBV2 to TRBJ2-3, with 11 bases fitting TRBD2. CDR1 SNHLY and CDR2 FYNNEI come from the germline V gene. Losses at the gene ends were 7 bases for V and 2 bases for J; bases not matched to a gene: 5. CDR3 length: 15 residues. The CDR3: CASKKLAGVTDTQYF. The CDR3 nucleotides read TGTGCCAGCAAGAAACTAGCGGGGGTCACAGATACGCAGTATTTT.

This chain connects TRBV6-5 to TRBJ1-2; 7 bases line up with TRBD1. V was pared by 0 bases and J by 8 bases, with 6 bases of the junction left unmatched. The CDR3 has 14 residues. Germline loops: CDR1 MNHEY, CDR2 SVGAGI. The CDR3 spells CASSYSPGTVGYTF. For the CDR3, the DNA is TGTGCCAGCAGTTACTCGCCCGGGACAGTAGGCTACACCTTC.

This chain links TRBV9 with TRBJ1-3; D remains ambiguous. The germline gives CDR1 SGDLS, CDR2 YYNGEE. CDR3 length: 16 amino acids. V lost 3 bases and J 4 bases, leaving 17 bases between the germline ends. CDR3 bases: TGTGCCAGCAGCGAGGGTTCAACGAGGGCCGGAAACACCATATATTTT. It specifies CASSEGSTRAGNTIYF.

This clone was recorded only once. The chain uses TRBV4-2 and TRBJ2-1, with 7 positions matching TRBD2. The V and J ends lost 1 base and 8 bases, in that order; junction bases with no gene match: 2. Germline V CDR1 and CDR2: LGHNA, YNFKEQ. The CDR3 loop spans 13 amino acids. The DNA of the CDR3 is TGTGCCAGCAGCCAAGGGGGGGGTTATGAGCAGTTCTTC. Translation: CASSQGGGYEQFF.

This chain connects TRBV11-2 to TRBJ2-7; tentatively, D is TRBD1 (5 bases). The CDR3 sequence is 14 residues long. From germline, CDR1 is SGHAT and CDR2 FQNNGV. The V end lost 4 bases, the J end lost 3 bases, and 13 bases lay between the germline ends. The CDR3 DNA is TGTGCCAGCAGCTCCGAACCGACAGACTACGAGCAGTACGTC. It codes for CASSSEPTDYEQYV.

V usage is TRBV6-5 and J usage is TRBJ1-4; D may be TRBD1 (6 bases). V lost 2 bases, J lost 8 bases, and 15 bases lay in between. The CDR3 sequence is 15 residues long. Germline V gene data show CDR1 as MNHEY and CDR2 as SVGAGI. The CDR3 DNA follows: TGTGCCAGCAGTTACGATCAGGGGCCGGGGGAAAAACTGTTTTTT. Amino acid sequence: CASSYDQGPGEKLFF.

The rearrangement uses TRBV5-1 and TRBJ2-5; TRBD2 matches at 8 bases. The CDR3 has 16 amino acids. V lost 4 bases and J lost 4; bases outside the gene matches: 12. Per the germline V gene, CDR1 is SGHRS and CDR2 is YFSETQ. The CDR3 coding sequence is TGCGCCAGCAGCCCTTTGGGCGCGGGAGGAGGAGAGACCCAGTACTTC. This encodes CASSPLGAGGGETQYF.

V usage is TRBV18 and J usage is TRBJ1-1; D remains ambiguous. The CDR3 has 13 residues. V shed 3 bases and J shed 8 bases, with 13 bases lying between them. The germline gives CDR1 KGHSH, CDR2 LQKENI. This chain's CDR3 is CASSPPIQPEAFF. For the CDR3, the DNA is TGTGCCAGCTCACCCCCTATCCAACCCGAAGCTTTCTTT.

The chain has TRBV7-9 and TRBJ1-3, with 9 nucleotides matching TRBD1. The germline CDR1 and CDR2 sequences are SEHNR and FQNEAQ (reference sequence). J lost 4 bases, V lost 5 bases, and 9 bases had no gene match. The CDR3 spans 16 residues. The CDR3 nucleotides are TGTGCCAGCAGCCCCACTGACAGGGGGGGAGGAAACACCATATATTTT. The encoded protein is CASSPTDRGGGNTIYF.

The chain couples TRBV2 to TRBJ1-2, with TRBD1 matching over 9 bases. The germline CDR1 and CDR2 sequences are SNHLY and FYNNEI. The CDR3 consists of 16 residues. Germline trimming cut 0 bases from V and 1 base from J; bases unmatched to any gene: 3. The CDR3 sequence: CASSEAGTGSNYGYTF. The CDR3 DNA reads TGTGCCAGCAGTGAAGCCGGGACAGGGAGTAACTATGGCTACACCTTC.

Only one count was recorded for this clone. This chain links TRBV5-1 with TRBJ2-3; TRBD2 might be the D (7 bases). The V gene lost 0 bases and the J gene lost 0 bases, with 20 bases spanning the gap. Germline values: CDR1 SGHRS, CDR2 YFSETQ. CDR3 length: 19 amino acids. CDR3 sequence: CASSLGGGPGHTSTDTQYF. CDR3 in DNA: TGCGCCAGCAGCTTGGGGGGGGGCCCCGGACATACTAGCACAGATACGCAGTATTTT.

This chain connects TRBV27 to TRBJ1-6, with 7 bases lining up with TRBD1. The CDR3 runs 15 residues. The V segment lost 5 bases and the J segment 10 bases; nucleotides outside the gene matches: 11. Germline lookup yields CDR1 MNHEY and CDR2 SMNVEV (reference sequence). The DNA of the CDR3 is TGTGCCAGCAGTCCGGTCCCCAGGGGGAGCTCACCCCTCCACTTT. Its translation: CASSPVPRGSSPLHF.